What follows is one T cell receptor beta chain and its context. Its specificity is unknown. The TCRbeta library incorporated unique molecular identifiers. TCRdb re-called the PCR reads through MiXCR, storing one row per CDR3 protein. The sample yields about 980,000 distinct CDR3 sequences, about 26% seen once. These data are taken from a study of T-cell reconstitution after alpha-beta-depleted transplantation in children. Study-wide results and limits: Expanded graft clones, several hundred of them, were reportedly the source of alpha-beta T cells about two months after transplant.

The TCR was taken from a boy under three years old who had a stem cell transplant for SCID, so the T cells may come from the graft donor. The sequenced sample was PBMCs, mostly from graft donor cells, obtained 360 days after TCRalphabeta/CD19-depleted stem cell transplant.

The CDR3 loop reads CSAFLRDRGQETQYF. In DNA form, the CDR3 reads TGCAGTGCTTTTCTCCGGGACAGGGGGCAAGAGACCCAGTACTTC. The rearrangement joins TRBV20-1 to TRBJ2-5, with 11 bases aligning to TRBD1. V shed 5 bases, J shed 2 bases, and the junction held 7 bases outside the gene matches. Germline-derived CDR1 and CDR2 are DFQATT and SNEGSKA (reference sequence). The CDR3 totals 15 residues.